This passage covers 30 T cell receptor beta chains from one sample sequenced in a study of blood T cell repertoires in COVID-19. Assay used: immunoSEQ multiplex PCR; TCRdb lists only in-frame clones, some missing. The repertoire has around 450,000 clones, less than 95% of them found once; the top ten carry 0.6% to 0.7%. The sequenced sample was PBMCs or T cells enriched from blood (not recorded which). The receptors were sampled from a man between 18 and 29 years old who had recovered from COVID-19.

As to this clone: One junction end disagrees with the germline gene, perhaps due to a read error. The genes are TRBV28 and TRBJ2-7, with D possibly TRBD2 on 6 matching bases. Germline-derived CDR1 and CDR2 are MDHEN and SYDVKM. The CDR3 is 12 residues long. For the CDR3, the DNA is TGTGCCAGCAGTCTAACTAGCTGGGGGTGGGACTTC. Translating it yields CASSLTSWGWDF.

The CDR3 sequence is CAWSPTGELFF. DNA for the CDR3: TGTGCCTGGAGCCCGACCGGGGAGCTGTTTTTT. This chain connects TRBV30 to TRBJ2-2; D gene ambiguous. V lost 3 bases to trimming and J lost 5 bases, with 4 bases between them. The CDR3 spans 11 residues. From germline, CDR1 is GTSNPN and CDR2 SVGIG (reference sequence).

The chain is built from TRBV18 and TRBJ2-3; 10 positions match TRBD2. The junction had 10 bases not matched to a gene; V was cut back by 1 base and J by 0 bases. CDR3 length: 19 residues. CDR1 KGHSH and CDR2 LQKENI come from the germline V gene. The CDR3 protein is CASSPLNQLAGTSTDTQYF. CDR3 sequence (DNA): TGTGCCAGCTCACCACTTAACCAACTAGCGGGGACTAGCACAGATACGCAGTATTTT.

The rearrangement joins TRBV11-3 to TRBJ1-1; 7 nucleotides line up with TRBD1. This CDR3 spans 12 amino acids. CDR1 is SGHNT and CDR2 is YENEEA in the germline V gene. The ends lost 9 bases at V and 3 bases at J; junction bases unmatched: 4. CDR3 loop: CASSRGDTEAFF. The CDR3 region has the DNA TGTGCCAGTTCCAGGGGGGACACTGAAGCTTTCTTT.

In nucleotides, the CDR3 is TGTGCCAGCAGCCGGACAGGGACTTATGGAAACACCATATATTTT. As protein: CASSRTGTYGNTIYF. The rearrangement joins TRBV14 to TRBJ1-3, with 8 bases lining up with TRBD1. The J segment lost 3 bases and the V segment lost 4 bases, leaving 5 bases of the junction unmatched. Germline loops: CDR1 SGHDN, CDR2 FVKESK. The CDR3 consists of 15 residues. Drawing the rest from reference TRBV14 and TRBJ1-3, the complete variable domain is EAGVTQFPSHSVIEKGQTVTLRCDPISGHDNLYWYRRVMGKEIKFLLHFVKESKQDESGMPNNRFLAERTGGTYSTLKVQPAELEDSGVYFCASSRTGTYGNTIYFGEGSWLTVV.

J is TRBJ1-2 and V is TRBV27, with D unclear. Trimming took 10 bases from V and 4 from J, leaving 10 bases between them. The CDR3 covers 11 residues. CDR1 is MNHEY and CDR2 is SMNVEV in the germline V gene (reference sequence). The chain's CDR3 is CATSSGYGYTF. CDR3 nucleotides: TGTGCCACCTCATCGGGCTATGGCTACACCTTC.

The chain couples TRBV25-1 to TRBJ1-2, with 8 nucleotides matching TRBD1. CDR3 length: 13 residues. V lost 2 bases and J lost 8; bases outside the gene matches: 4. CDR1 and CDR2 (germline): MGHDK, SYGVNS. CDR3 coding DNA: TGTGCCAGCAGTGAAGGACAGGGTGGCGGCTACACCTTC. Translation gives CASSEGQGGGYTF.

The gene calls are TRBV2 and TRBJ1-2; 12 bases line up with TRBD1. V shed 6 bases, J shed 8 bases, and the junction held 4 bases outside the gene matches. The CDR3 is 13 residues long. Germline CDR1 SNHLY, CDR2 FYNNEI. CDR3 sequence: CASSWGTGGGYTF. CDR3 DNA sequence: TGTGCCAGCAGCTGGGGGACAGGGGGCGGCTACACCTTC.

The chain recombines TRBV3-1 (or the pseudogene TRBV3-2) with TRBJ2-3, with D perhaps matching TRBD2 (7 bases). The CDR3 contains 18 residues. Germline V gene lookup returns CDR1 LGHDT and CDR2 YNNKEL (reference sequence). V lost 1 base to trimming and J lost 0 bases, with 17 bases between them. CDR3 DNA: TGTGCCAGCAGCCAAGTTACGTCCGCGGGGGCTAGCACAGATACGCAGTATTTT. It specifies CASSQVTSAGASTDTQYF.

The chain couples TRBV14 to TRBJ1-2; possible D gene TRBD1, 6 bases. The V and J ends lost 4 bases and 7 bases respectively, with 22 bases between them. The CDR3 has 16 residues. Germline CDR1 and CDR2: SGHDN and FVKESK. As DNA, the CDR3 is TGTGCCAGCAGCCTCCAGACAGGTGGTACGTTCGGTGGCTACACCTTC. It specifies CASSLQTGGTFGGYTF. Drawing the rest from reference TRBV14 and TRBJ1-2, the complete variable domain is EAGVTQFPSHSVIEKGQTVTLRCDPISGHDNLYWYRRVMGKEIKFLLHFVKESKQDESGMPNNRFLAERTGGTYSTLKVQPAELEDSGVYFCASSLQTGGTFGGYTFGSGTRLTVV.

Points on this clone: The identical CDR3 is also encoded by other nucleotide sequences in the sample. This rearrangement joins TRBV5-1 to TRBJ1-3; no clear D. Per the germline V gene, CDR1 is SGHRS and CDR2 is YFSETQ. CDR3 length: 13 amino acids. V was shortened by 0 bases and J by 4 bases, with 5 bases between the two germline ends. The CDR3, as DNA: TGCGCCAGCAGCTTGGGAGGGGGAAACACCATATATTTT. Translated: CASSLGGGNTIYF. Supplemented by reference TRBV5-1 and TRBJ1-3, the full variable domain reads KAGVTQTPRYLIKTRGQQVTLSCSPISGHRSVSWYQQTPGQGLQFLFEYFSETQRNKGNFPGRFSGRQFSNSRSEMNVSTLELGDSALYLCASSLGGGNTIYFGEGSWLTVV.

This chain joins TRBV6-5 and TRBJ1-1; D gene uncertain. The CDR3 covers 12 residues. V gave up 2 bases and J gave up 6 bases, with 7 bases separating them. Germline V gene sequence: CDR1 MNHEY, CDR2 SVGAGI. The CDR3 spells CASSYVSAEAFF. The CDR3 bases are TGTGCCAGCAGTTACGTATCTGCTGAAGCTTTCTTT.

V usage is TRBV3-1 (or the pseudogene TRBV3-2) and J usage is TRBJ2-1; no reliable D call. Trimming took 2 bases from V and 9 from J, leaving 8 bases between them. The CDR3 totals 12 residues. Germline V CDR1 and CDR2: LGHDT, YNNKEL (reference sequence). The CDR3 bases are TGTGCCAGCAGCCAACAGAGGTCTGAGCAGTTCTTC. Protein product: CASSQQRSEQFF.

The chain is built from TRBV5-1 and TRBJ1-2; D possibly corresponds to TRBD1 (5 bases). V lost 4 bases and J lost 0, with 22 bases in between. In germline, CDR1 is SGHRS, CDR2 YFSETQ. There are 18 residues in the CDR3. This CDR3 is CASSASGRDSTSNYGYTF. The CDR3 DNA reads TGCGCCAGCAGCGCGAGCGGGAGGGACTCGACCTCTAACTATGGCTACACCTTC.

This CDR3 reads CASSKGDRDAYGYTF. The DNA of the CDR3 is TGTGCCAGTAGTAAGGGGGACAGGGATGCCTATGGCTACACCTTC. The chain links TRBV19 to TRBJ1-2; 9 bases are shared with TRBD1. CDR1 LNHDA and CDR2 SQIVND come from the germline V gene (reference sequence). This CDR3 is 15 amino acids long. Losses at the gene ends were 4 bases for V and 4 bases for J; bases not matched to a gene: 7.

The DNA for the CDR3 is TGTGCCAGCAGCGCGGGACTAGCGGGGGTCAATGAGCAGTTCTTC. This translates into CASSAGLAGVNEQFF. The chain carries TRBV7-3 and TRBJ2-1; TRBD2 agrees at 14 bases. The CDR3 has 15 residues. In germline, CDR1 is SGHTA, CDR2 FQGTGA. The V gene end was trimmed by 5 bases and the J gene end by 6 bases; junction bases not matched to a gene: 3. The entire variable domain, with the rest obtained from reference TRBV7-3 and TRBJ2-1, is as follows: GAGVSQTPSNKVTEKGKYVELRCDPISGHTALYWYRQSLGQGPEFLIYFQGTGAADDSGLPNDRFFAVRPEGSVSTLKIQRTERGDSAVYLCASSAGLAGVNEQFFGPGTRLTVL.

The J gene is TRBJ2-7, the V gene TRBV5-1; D is undetermined. This CDR3 has 13 residues. The V gene's germline CDR1 is SGHRS and CDR2 YFSETQ. The ends were cut back, 0 bases at V and 7 bases at J, with 11 bases in the middle. CDR3 amino acids: CASSLGPGLEQYF. The CDR3 region has the DNA TGCGCCAGCAGCTTGGGACCGGGTCTAGAGCAGTACTTC.

This clone has only one observation. The V and J genes are TRBV11-1 and TRBJ2-1; D possibly corresponds to TRBD2 (6 bases). Trimming took off 5 bases at V and 4 bases at J, with 18 bases between the two ends. CDR3 length: 16 amino acids. CDR1 is SGHAT and CDR2 is FQDESV in the germline V gene (reference sequence). The CDR3 loop is CASSPTGWRDYNEQFF. The CDR3 DNA follows: TGTGCCAGCAGCCCCACGGGGTGGAGGGATTACAATGAGCAGTTCTTC.

The chain is built from TRBV6-1 and TRBJ2-1; 7 bases align to TRBD2. The CDR3 runs to 15 residues. Germline-derived CDR1 and CDR2 are MNHNS and SASEGT. V gave up 2 bases and J gave up 5 bases; unmatched junction bases: 6. The CDR3, as DNA: TGTGCCAGCAGTGAAATTGGGACTATCCACAATGAGCAGTTCTTC. Protein sequence: CASSEIGTIHNEQFF.

The gene calls are TRBV10-3 and TRBJ1-4; maybe TRBD1 (6 bases). Germline V gene sequence: CDR1 ENHRY, CDR2 SYGVKD. The CDR3 has 15 residues. Trimming removed 6 bases at V and 0 bases at J, with 11 bases between. The CDR3 loop reads CAISSDSATNEKLFF. CDR3 bases: TGTGCCATCAGCTCGGACAGTGCAACTAATGAAAAACTGTTTTTT.

The gene calls are TRBV2 and TRBJ2-2; TRBD2 agrees at 12 bases. Trimming took 9 bases from V and 7 from J; bases not matched to a gene: 3. CDR1 is SNHLY and CDR2 is FYNNEI in the germline V gene. This CDR3 has 13 amino acids. This CDR3 is CASGTSGHGELFF. CDR3 in DNA: TGTGCCAGTGGGACTAGCGGGCACGGGGAGCTGTTTTTT.

The chain is built from TRBV3-1 (or the pseudogene TRBV3-2) and TRBJ1-1, with 12 bases that match TRBD1. The CDR3 totals 18 residues. Trimming removed 2 bases from V and 4 bases from J; junction bases left unmatched: 11. Germline values: CDR1 LGHDT, CDR2 YNNKEL (reference sequence). In DNA, the CDR3 is TGTGCCAGCAGCCAAACCTCCGGGACAGGGGGCATCGTCACTGAAGCTTTCTTT. This translates into CASSQTSGTGGIVTEAFF.

The V gene is TRBV12-5, the J gene TRBJ1-4; D is possibly TRBD1 (5 bases). CDR3 size: 15 residues. Per germline, CDR1 LGHNT and CDR2 FRNRAP. V gave up 5 bases and J gave up 3 bases, with 13 bases separating them. CDR3 region: CASGREQGSNEKLFF. The CDR3 DNA is TGTGCTAGTGGTCGAGAGCAGGGCTCTAATGAAAAACTGTTTTTT.

V is TRBV19 and J is TRBJ1-5; no clear D. V dropped 2 bases and J dropped 0 bases, with 14 bases sitting between them. Germline V gives CDR1 LNHDA, CDR2 SQIVND (reference sequence). The CDR3 is made up of 17 amino acids. In nucleotides, the CDR3 is TGTGCCAGTAGTATAACCCAGCGGCCCTATAGCAATCAGCCCCAGCATTTT. Protein sequence: CASSITQRPYSNQPQHF.

The rearrangement joins TRBV10-1 to TRBJ1-2, with 9 nucleotides matching TRBD1. The germline gives CDR1 WNHNN, CDR2 SYGVQD (reference sequence). This CDR3 is built from 12 residues. J lost 8 bases, V lost 10 bases, and 8 bases had no gene match. CDR3 loop: CAISDRGSGYTF. Written as DNA, the CDR3 is TGCGCCATCTCCGACAGGGGGAGCGGCTACACCTTC.

The gene calls are TRBV4-1 and TRBJ2-7; no definite D call. In germline, CDR1 is MGHRA, CDR2 YSYEKL. The CDR3 spans 14 residues. V lost 0 bases and J 5 bases, leaving 11 bases between the germline ends. CDR3 sequence (DNA): TGCGCCAGCAGCCAAGATCTGAGTCGAGACGAGCAGTACTTC. Translating gives CASSQDLSRDEQYF.

The rearrangement uses TRBV11-3 and TRBJ2-1, with D possibly being TRBD2 (6 bases). Trimming shortened V by 4 bases and J by 7 bases, and 20 bases separated the two germline ends. The germline V gene encodes CDR1 SGHNT and CDR2 YENEEA. The CDR3 consists of 16 residues. The CDR3 DNA sequence: TGTGCCAGCAGCTCGGTTTCTAGCGTTCTTAAGAATGAGCAGTTCTTC. Translated, it gives CASSSVSSVLKNEQFF. The variable domain in full, completed from reference TRBV11-3 and TRBJ2-1, reads EAGVVQSPRYKIIEKKQPVAFWCNPISGHNTLYWYLQNLGQGPELLIRYENEEAVDDSQLPKDRFSAERLKGVDSTLKIQPAELGDSAVYLCASSSVSSVLKNEQFFGPGTRLTVL.

This rearrangement joins TRBV15 to TRBJ2-3, with 10 positions matching TRBD2. The length of the CDR3 is 16 residues. Looked up from germline, CDR1 is LNHNV and CDR2 is YYDKDF (reference sequence). V was pared by 0 bases and J by 3 bases, with 3 bases of the junction left unmatched. CDR3 bases: TGTGCCACCAGCAGAGAACTAGCGGGGAGGACAGATACGCAGTATTTT. It is translated as CATSRELAGRTDTQYF.

The chain recombines TRBV28 with TRBJ1-5; no definite D call. The CDR3 is 17 amino acids. Germline assignment: CDR1 MDHEN and CDR2 SYDVKM. Trimming removed 2 bases from V and 7 bases from J, with 21 bases in between. The CDR3 DNA reads as TGTGCCAGCAGTTTACAACCACTGCGGGAGCGCGGGCAGCCCCAGCATTTT. It encodes CASSLQPLRERGQPQHF. The variable domain in full, completed from reference TRBV28 and TRBJ1-5, reads DVKVTQSSRYLVKRTGEKVFLECVQDMDHENMFWYRQDPGLGLRLIYFSYDVKMKEKGDIPEGYSVSREKKERFSLILESASTNQTSMYLCASSLQPLRERGQPQHFGDGTRLSIL.

This clone has a single count. The rearrangement joins TRBV28 to TRBJ2-3; TRBD2 might be the D (5 bases). Trimming pared 3 bases from V and 3 bases from J, leaving 10 bases between. Per the germline V gene, CDR1 is MDHEN and CDR2 is SYDVKM. The CDR3 spans 14 residues. This CDR3 reads CASSFDYITDTQYF. DNA for the CDR3: TGTGCCAGCAGTTTCGACTATATTACAGATACGCAGTATTTT.